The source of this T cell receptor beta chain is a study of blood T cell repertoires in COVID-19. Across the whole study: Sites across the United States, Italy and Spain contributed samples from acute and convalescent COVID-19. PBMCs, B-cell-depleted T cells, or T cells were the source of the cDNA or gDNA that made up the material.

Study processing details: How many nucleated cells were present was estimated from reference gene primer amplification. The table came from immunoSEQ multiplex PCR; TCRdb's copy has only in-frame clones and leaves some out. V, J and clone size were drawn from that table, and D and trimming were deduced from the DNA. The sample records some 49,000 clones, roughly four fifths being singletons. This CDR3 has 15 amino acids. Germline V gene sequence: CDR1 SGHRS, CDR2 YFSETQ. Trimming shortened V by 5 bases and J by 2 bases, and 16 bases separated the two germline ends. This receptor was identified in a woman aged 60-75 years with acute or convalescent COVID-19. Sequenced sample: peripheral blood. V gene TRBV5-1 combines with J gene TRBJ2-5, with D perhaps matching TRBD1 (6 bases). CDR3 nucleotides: TGCGCCAGCAGTCTTGACAGGACAGTTCAAGAGACCCAGTACTTC. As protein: CASSLDRTVQETQYF.